Given below is one T cell receptor (beta chain) in context. The sample is drawn from a study of blood T cell repertoires in COVID-19. The CDR3 contains 13 residues. Germline-derived CDR1 and CDR2 are SGHTA and FQGTGA. The V end lost 1 base, the J end lost 8 bases, and 9 bases lay between the germline ends. The protocol was immunoSEQ multiplex PCR, while the TCRdb copy is restricted to in-frame clones and leaves out a portion. Of 350,000 to 400,000 clones listed, 86% are singletons. The sequence derives from a woman in her sixties with COVID-19, enrolled during active disease. This rearrangement joins TRBV7-3 to TRBJ2-1; D is possibly TRBD2 (6 bases). The sequenced material came from peripheral blood. The CDR3 DNA follows: TGTGCCAGCAGCTTAAACGGGGGTGATGAGCAGTTCTTC. It codes for CASSLNGGDEQFF.